These 18 T cell receptor beta chains share one sample of origin, sequenced in a study of T cell repertoires in cytomegalovirus infection. TCRdb reprocessed the reads with MiXCR, giving one entry per CDR3 protein. The data show hundreds of thousands of distinct CDR3 sequences, about 7% seen once. Material for sequencing was PBMCs. Receptor source: a human donor in good health (CMV status not recorded). Some clones in this sample may be carry-over from other donors' samples.

This clonotype was recorded at least ten times. This chain links TRBV7-2 with TRBJ1-5; weak D call: TRBD1 (6 bases). The CDR3 spans 15 residues. The ends were cut back, 4 bases at V and 4 bases at J, with 14 bases in the middle. Germline CDR1 is SGHTA and CDR2 is FQGNSA. The CDR3 region is CASSYRAWGNQPQHF. DNA of the CDR3: TGTGCCAGCAGCTACAGGGCTTGGGGGAATCAGCCCCAGCATTTT.

This clonotype came up many times. V gene TRBV5-6 combines with J gene TRBJ2-1; 12 bases align to TRBD2. V was pared by 0 bases and J by 8 bases, with 6 bases of the junction left unmatched. This CDR3 has 16 residues. Germline V CDR1 and CDR2: SGHDT, YYEEEE. The CDR3 region has the DNA TGTGCCAGCAGCTTGGTACCTAGCGGGGGGGCCGATGAGCAGTTCTTC. Translating gives CASSLVPSGGADEQFF.

This clonotype was recorded many times. The chain joins TRBV20-1 to TRBJ2-1; 12 bases are a match to TRBD2. CDR3 size: 18 residues. After removal of 3 bases from V and 6 bases from J, the junction contained 15 bases not matched to a gene. Germline V gives CDR1 DFQATT, CDR2 SNEGSKA (reference sequence). CDR3: CSASVWASGGVGGNEQFF. CDR3 nucleotides: TGCAGTGCTAGTGTCTGGGCTAGCGGGGGGGTCGGGGGCAATGAGCAGTTCTTC.

This clonotype was found many times. The V call is TRBV20-1, the J call TRBJ1-2; 7 bases are shared with TRBD1. The J segment lost 4 bases and the V segment lost 0 bases, leaving 14 bases of the junction unmatched. This CDR3 contains 17 residues. Germline CDR1 reads DFQATT; CDR2 reads SNEGSKA (reference sequence). CDR3 residues: CSARDLQGGGFIYGYTF. CDR3 coding DNA: TGCAGTGCTAGAGATCTTCAAGGGGGCGGTTTTATCTATGGCTACACCTTC.

The table lists this clonotype with many counts. V gene TRBV2 combines with J gene TRBJ1-4; TRBD1 is a possible D gene (5 bases). CDR3 length: 12 amino acids. The V gene lost 6 bases and the J gene lost 13 bases, with 15 bases spanning the gap. Germline V gene sequence: CDR1 SNHLY, CDR2 FYNNEI. The CDR3 loop is CASSSDTERLFF. CDR3 nucleotide sequence: TGTGCCAGCAGCTCGGACACGGAACGACTGTTTTTT.

This clonotype was found many times. This rearrangement joins TRBV7-6 to TRBJ2-3, with D tentatively TRBD2 (7 bases). The length of the CDR3 is 16 residues. Trimming removed 5 bases from V and 4 bases from J, with 19 bases in between. Germline loops: CDR1 SGHVS, CDR2 FNYEAQ. The chain's CDR3 is CASSLLRGGTSDTQYF. The CDR3, as DNA: TGTGCCAGCAGCCTCCTAAGGGGGGGAACCTCAGATACGCAGTATTTT.

The sample holds a few counts of this clonotype. The chain carries TRBV20-1 and TRBJ2-5; 9 bases are a match to TRBD1. This CDR3 contains 12 residues. CDR1 is DFQATT and CDR2 is SNEGSKA in the germline V gene (reference sequence). Trimming at V came to 5 bases and at J to 4 bases, leaving 2 bases not matched to a gene. The CDR3 DNA reads TGCAGTGCTTTGGACAGGGGAGAGACCCAGTACTTC. Amino acids: CSALDRGETQYF.

The chain has TRBV5-1 and TRBJ2-2, with 9 positions matching TRBD1. With V trimmed by 6 bases and J by 5 bases, 8 bases remained unmatched. Germline V gives CDR1 SGHRS, CDR2 YFSETQ. This CDR3 comprises 15 residues. The CDR3 sequence: CASNPTGGLTGELFF. CDR3 coding DNA: TGCGCCAGCAATCCGACAGGGGGACTGACCGGGGAGCTGTTTTTT.

This clonotype appeared many times. The chain joins TRBV12-3 or TRBV12-4 to TRBJ2-3; 9 positions match TRBD1. The ends lost 6 bases at V and 7 bases at J; junction bases unmatched: 11. This CDR3 contains 15 residues. In DNA form, the CDR3 reads TGTGCCAGCAGACCCAAGGGGACAGGGTTATATACGCAGTATTTT. Residues: CASRPKGTGLYTQYF.

This clonotype has a count of ten or more. The gene calls are TRBV6-1 and TRBJ1-2, with TRBD1 matching 7 bases. CDR1 is MNHNS, CDR2 SASEGT, per germline. The CDR3 is made up of 14 amino acids. V shed 0 bases and J 8 bases; nucleotides not matched to a gene: 6. CDR3 sequence (DNA): TGTGCCAGCAGTGAAGCGGACAGGCGGGGCGGCTACACCTTC. Its translation: CASSEADRRGGYTF.

At least ten counts were recorded for this clonotype. The chain uses TRBV29-1 and TRBJ1-1; no firm D call. V was pared by 4 bases and J by 2 bases, with 5 bases between. The germline V gene has CDR1 SQVTM and CDR2 ANQGSEA. There are 11 residues in the CDR3. CDR3 DNA sequence: TGCAGCGTTGTCGGTAACACTGAAGCTTTCTTT. Translation: CSVVGNTEAFF.

In this sample, this clonotype turned up many times. V and J are TRBV29-1 and TRBJ1-1, with D possibly matching TRBD1 (5 bases). Germline CDR1 is SQVTM and CDR2 is ANQGSEA. The CDR3 is 12 residues long. Between the trimmed V and J ends, which lost 3 bases and 1 base, there was a span of 6 bases. The CDR3: CSVDGANTEAFF. As DNA, the CDR3 is TGCAGCGTTGACGGGGCGAACACTGAAGCTTTCTTT.

There are many counts of this clonotype. The chain combines TRBV5-6 with TRBJ1-5, with D perhaps TRBD1 (6 bases). The CDR3 extends over 16 amino acids. Germline V CDR1 and CDR2: SGHDT, YYEEEE. The V end was cut by 1 base, the J end by 1 base, with 12 bases between. The CDR3, as DNA: TGTGCCAGCAGCTTGTACGGGGGCGCGAGCAATCAGCCCCAGCATTTT. Translating gives CASSLYGGASNQPQHF.

The sample holds many counts of this clonotype. The chain has TRBV6-5 and TRBJ1-2, with D possibly matching TRBD1 (6 bases). Trimming took 3 bases from V and 6 from J, leaving 14 bases between them. This CDR3 is 14 amino acids long. Germline lookup yields CDR1 MNHEY and CDR2 SVGAGI. CDR3 DNA: TGTGCCAGCAGTTATGGGGGCTTGGGGCATGGCTACACCTTC. This encodes CASSYGGLGHGYTF.

This clonotype was seen a few times. V is TRBV10-3 and J is TRBJ1-2; D not certain. Germline V gene data show CDR1 as ENHRY and CDR2 as SYGVKD. This CDR3 contains 10 residues. Trimming took 7 bases from V and 8 from J, leaving 8 bases between them. The DNA for the CDR3 is TGTGCCATCATGGACCTCGGCTACACCTTC. It specifies CAIMDLGYTF.

This clonotype has just a few counts. The chain couples TRBV29-1 to TRBJ2-5; no firm D call. Trimming cost V 0 bases and J 5 bases, with 7 bases left between them. This CDR3 has 12 amino acids. CDR1 and CDR2 from the germline V gene are SQVTM and ANQGSEA. CDR3 coding DNA: TGCAGCGTTGAAGAGGGTGACGAGACCCAGTACTTC. Its protein product is CSVEEGDETQYF.

Many counts were recorded for this clonotype. The CDR3, as DNA: TGTGCCAGCAGCTTCCGGACAGGGCGTCTTGGGGCCAACGTCCTGACTTTC. Amino acid sequence: CASSFRTGRLGANVLTF. The chain has TRBV7-2 and TRBJ2-6; 8 bases align to TRBD1. Germline V gene lookup returns CDR1 SGHTA and CDR2 FQGNSA. This CDR3 has 17 residues. V dropped 3 bases and J dropped 3; count of bases not matched to a gene: 7.

This clonotype was observed many times. The V gene is TRBV7-6, the J gene TRBJ1-1, with TRBD1 matching over 8 bases. This CDR3 contains 16 residues. Looked up from germline, CDR1 is SGHVS and CDR2 is FNYEAQ. V shed 1 base and J 3 bases; nucleotides not matched to a gene: 7. The CDR3 spells CASSLGQGQLDTEAFF. CDR3 coding DNA: TGTGCCAGCAGCTTAGGACAGGGGCAGTTGGACACTGAAGCTTTCTTT.